The next 13 T cell receptor beta chains were all read from a single sample in a study of T cell responses to AZD1222 COVID-19 vaccine. The assay was immunoSEQ multiplex PCR, and TCRdb's table has in-frame clones only and misses some. The table lists approximately 64,000 clones, just over 90% of them singletons. The sample here was peripheral blood, taken 28 days after the second dose of the MenACWY control vaccine. The source is an adult who received the MenACWY meningococcal vaccine as a control.

This chain uses TRBV5-1 with TRBJ1-4; maybe TRBD1 (6 bases). Trimming removed 2 bases at V and 7 bases at J, with 15 bases between. Germline V gene lookup returns CDR1 SGHRS and CDR2 YFSETQ. The CDR3 covers 15 residues. The DNA for the CDR3 is TGCGCCAGCAGCTTCCTCGGGACAAGGGGTGAAAAACTGTTTTTT. This translates into CASSFLGTRGEKLFF.

The chain is built from TRBV6-5 and TRBJ1-1; no reliable D call. V lost 3 bases and J 4 bases, leaving 12 bases between the germline ends. Germline V gene sequence: CDR1 MNHEY, CDR2 SVGAGI. The CDR3 runs to 14 residues. CDR3 bases: TGTGCCAGCAGTTATGGAGGCAGAATCACTGAAGCTTTCTTT. It encodes CASSYGGRITEAFF.

The chain couples TRBV28 to TRBJ1-1, with D uncertain. V was pared by 10 bases and J by 9 bases, with 15 bases between. Germline lookup yields CDR1 MDHEN and CDR2 SYDVKM. The CDR3 consists of 11 residues. The CDR3 coding sequence is TGTGCCACGGACGACGGAAAGAAAGCTTTCTTT. The encoded protein is CATDDGKKAFF.

The chain has TRBV28 and TRBJ2-1, with 9 bases matching TRBD2. Germline V gene sequence: CDR1 MDHEN, CDR2 SYDVKM. J was trimmed by 8 bases and V by 5 bases; bases with no gene match: 13. The CDR3 consists of 16 residues. The CDR3 sequence: CASSVSGRILRYEQFF. The CDR3 coding sequence is TGTGCCAGCAGTGTCAGCGGGAGGATTTTAAGGTATGAGCAGTTCTTC. The full variable domain, rest sourced from reference TRBV28 and TRBJ2-1, is DVKVTQSSRYLVKRTGEKVFLECVQDMDHENMFWYRQDPGLGLRLIYFSYDVKMKEKGDIPEGYSVSREKKERFSLILESASTNQTSMYLCASSVSGRILRYEQFFGPGTRLTVL.

This clone was detected once. The chain recombines TRBV19 with TRBJ1-4, with D uncertain. The CDR3 has 12 residues. CDR1 and CDR2 from the germline V gene are LNHDA and SQIVND (reference sequence). V dropped 2 bases and J dropped 12 bases, with 10 bases sitting between them. DNA for the CDR3: TGTGCCAGTAGTATACTTAATGGAGAACTGTTTTTT. It is translated as CASSILNGELFF. The whole variable domain, filled in from reference TRBV19 and TRBJ1-4, reads DGGITQSPKYLFRKEGQNVTLSCEQNLNHDAMYWYRQDPGQGLRLIYYSQIVNDFQKGDIAEGYSVSREKKESFPLTVTSAQKNPTAFYLCASSILNGELFFGSGTQLSVL.

V is TRBV24-1 and J is TRBJ2-3; no clear D gene. This CDR3 is built from 13 residues. The germline gives CDR1 KGHDR, CDR2 SFDVKD. Between the trimmed V and J ends, which lost 3 bases and 4 bases, there was a span of 7 bases. As DNA, the CDR3 is TGTGCCACCAGTGATCCTATCGCAGATACGCAGTATTTT. Translation gives CATSDPIADTQYF.

The rearrangement joins TRBV11-2 to TRBJ1-5; a possible D gene is TRBD1 (6 bases). Germline lookup yields CDR1 SGHAT and CDR2 FQNNGV. Trimming took off 4 bases at V and 6 bases at J, with 16 bases between the two ends. The CDR3 sequence is 15 residues long. CDR3 sequence (DNA): TGTGCCAGCAGCTCGGGGGGGGCGCGGGCTCAGCCCCAGCATTTT. It encodes CASSSGGARAQPQHF.

The CDR3 reads CASSLGVNEQFF. CDR3 coding DNA: TGTGCCAGCAGCTTAGGGGTGAATGAGCAGTTCTTC. The rearrangement joins TRBV11-3 to TRBJ2-1, with D uncertain. CDR3 length: 12 residues. Looked up from germline, CDR1 is SGHNT and CDR2 is YENEEA. V lost 1 base to trimming and J lost 7 bases, with 5 bases between them.

This chain links TRBV28 with TRBJ1-2; 12 nucleotides agree with TRBD1. Germline CDR1 MDHEN, CDR2 SYDVKM. The CDR3 covers 15 residues. The junction had 8 bases not matched to a gene; V was cut back by 4 bases and J by 8 bases. CDR3 DNA sequence: TGTGCCAGCAGTTATCGGGGCGGGACAGGGGGCGGCTACACCTTC. Protein: CASSYRGGTGGGYTF.

The rearrangement uses TRBV27 and TRBJ2-7, with TRBD1 matching over 9 bases. J was trimmed by 3 bases and V by 0 bases; bases with no gene match: 12. Germline V lookup: CDR1 MNHEY, CDR2 SMNVEV (reference sequence). The CDR3 is made up of 18 amino acids. The CDR3 DNA reads TGTGCCAGCAGTTTATCTTCAGGTCGGGGACAGGGTCACTACGAGCAGTACTTC. Encoded protein: CASSLSSGRGQGHYEQYF.

The chain is built from TRBV12-3 or TRBV12-4 and TRBJ2-1; D not certain. V lost 3 bases and J lost 5, with 8 bases in between. The CDR3 is 13 amino acids. CDR3 region: CASSFLIDNEQFF. The CDR3, as DNA: TGTGCCAGCAGTTTTTTAATAGACAATGAGCAGTTCTTC.

The chain carries TRBV19 and TRBJ1-4; 8 bases are a match to TRBD1. Germline assignment: CDR1 LNHDA and CDR2 SQIVND (reference sequence). V lost 7 bases to trimming and J lost 1 base; unmatched junction nucleotides: 8. This CDR3 comprises 16 residues. The CDR3 DNA reads as TGTGCCAGTAACAGGGGGAGTGATCGAACTAATGAAAAACTGTTTTTT. Translating it yields CASNRGSDRTNEKLFF. The full variable domain, with the rest looked up from reference TRBV19 and TRBJ1-4, is DGGITQSPKYLFRKEGQNVTLSCEQNLNHDAMYWYRQDPGQGLRLIYYSQIVNDFQKGDIAEGYSVSREKKESFPLTVTSAQKNPTAFYLCASNRGSDRTNEKLFFGSGTQLSVL.

This sequence joins TRBV2 and TRBJ2-5, with TRBD2 matching 10 bases. The CDR3 totals 14 residues. V lost 6 bases, J lost 6 bases, and 7 bases stayed unmatched. CDR1 is SNHLY and CDR2 is FYNNEI in the germline V gene. The chain's CDR3 is CASSPTSGLQTQYF. DNA for the CDR3: TGTGCCAGCAGCCCGACTAGCGGGTTACAGACCCAGTACTTC.